Following are 17 T cell receptor beta chains from one sample sequenced in a study of T cell changes during pregnancy in multiple sclerosis. TCRdb's table, derived via immunoSEQ multiplex PCR, lists solely in-frame clones and lacks some. The data contain around 66,000 clones, around 91% of them seen just once; the ten biggest clones take up approximately 1.5%. Material: peripheral blood, obtained after pregnancy. These receptors were obtained from a female donor in good health, enrolled as a control in a pregnancy study.

The chain joins TRBV2 to TRBJ2-5, with D maybe TRBD2 (5 bases). Germline V lookup: CDR1 SNHLY, CDR2 FYNNEI. This CDR3 spans 14 amino acids. Trimming cost V 5 bases and J 5 bases, with 15 bases left between them. The CDR3: CASSLTTGWETQYF. CDR3 DNA sequence: TGTGCCAGCAGTTTAACCACGGGATGGGAGACCCAGTACTTC.

The rearrangement joins TRBV4-2 to TRBJ2-5; 11 nucleotides line up with TRBD2. The CDR3 sequence is 18 residues long. The germline CDR1 and CDR2 sequences are LGHNA and YNFKEQ. The junction had 12 bases not matched to a gene; V was cut back by 1 base and J by 5 bases. Written as DNA, the CDR3 is TGTGCCAGCAGCCAAGCTCTAGCGGGGGGTCTGCCCGGGGAGACCCAGTACTTC. Its translation is CASSQALAGGLPGETQYF.

The gene calls are TRBV6-5 and TRBJ1-4; tentatively, D is TRBD1 (5 bases). The CDR3 consists of 15 residues. V gave up 6 bases and J gave up 5 bases, with 16 bases separating them. Germline assignment: CDR1 MNHEY and CDR2 SVGAGI. Here the CDR3 reads CASSPRQNPNEKLFF. CDR3 coding DNA: TGTGCCAGCAGCCCTAGACAGAATCCCAATGAAAAACTGTTTTTT.

The chain carries TRBV19 and TRBJ2-1, with TRBD1 matching 7 bases. J gave up 4 bases and V 7 bases, and 10 bases lay outside the gene matches. This CDR3 has 15 residues. The germline V gene has CDR1 LNHDA and CDR2 SQIVND (reference sequence). The CDR3 is CASTLHRGPYNEQFF. The DNA of the CDR3 is TGTGCCAGTACCCTTCACAGGGGCCCTTACAATGAGCAGTTCTTC.

J is TRBJ2-6 and V is TRBV4-2, with D maybe TRBD1 (7 bases). The germline V gene encodes CDR1 LGHNA and CDR2 YNFKEQ. Trimming took 0 bases from V and 2 from J, leaving 11 bases between them. The CDR3 is 17 residues long. This CDR3 reads CASSQDTGEAGANVLTF. In DNA form, the CDR3 reads TGTGCCAGCAGCCAAGATACAGGGGAGGCTGGGGCCAACGTCCTGACTTTC.

This clone was detected once. This sequence joins TRBV6-6 and TRBJ1-1, with TRBD1 matching 7 bases. Germline V CDR1 and CDR2: MNHNY, SVGAGI (reference sequence). This CDR3 region has 16 residues. V shed 7 bases and J 1 base; nucleotides not matched to a gene: 12. The CDR3 region has the DNA TGTGCCAGCACCCAGGGGGGCGCCCTGGGGAACACTGAAGCTTTCTTT. It specifies CASTQGGALGNTEAFF.

The genes are TRBV10-3 and TRBJ2-2; possibly TRBD1 for D (6 bases). V was trimmed by 5 bases and J by 6 bases, leaving 19 bases between them. Looked up from germline, CDR1 is ENHRY and CDR2 is SYGVKD. The CDR3 length is 16 residues. The chain's CDR3 is CAISPSQGFGAGELFF. The CDR3 region has the DNA TGTGCCATCAGTCCCTCGCAGGGGTTCGGTGCCGGGGAGCTGTTTTTT.

V gene TRBV5-1 combines with J gene TRBJ2-3, with TRBD2 identical over 10 bases. The CDR3 is made up of 15 amino acids. J gave up 6 bases and V 4 bases, and 8 bases lay outside the gene matches. Looked up from germline, CDR1 is SGHRS and CDR2 is YFSETQ. The CDR3: CASSHLAGGGDTQYF. DNA for the CDR3: TGCGCCAGCAGCCACTTAGCGGGGGGCGGGGATACGCAGTATTTT.

The chain links TRBV5-1 to TRBJ2-2; D is possibly TRBD1 (6 bases). The CDR3 length is 16 residues. V lost 0 bases and J lost 1, with 10 bases in between. Germline CDR1 reads SGHRS; CDR2 reads YFSETQ. The CDR3 DNA is TGCGCCAGCAGCTTGGTACTAGGGGGGAACACCGGGGAGCTGTTTTTT. Translation: CASSLVLGGNTGELFF. The whole variable domain, remainder taken from reference TRBV5-1 and TRBJ2-2, is KAGVTQTPRYLIKTRGQQVTLSCSPISGHRSVSWYQQTPGQGLQFLFEYFSETQRNKGNFPGRFSGRQFSNSRSEMNVSTLELGDSALYLCASSLVLGGNTGELFFGEGSRLTVL.

The chain employs TRBV27 and TRBJ1-2; 9 bases are a match to TRBD1. Germline V gene data show CDR1 as MNHEY and CDR2 as SMNVEV (reference sequence). The V and J ends lost 4 bases and 3 bases, in that order; junction bases with no gene match: 9. The CDR3 is made up of 16 amino acids. DNA for the CDR3: TGTGCCAGCAGTTCCTCTCTACAGGGGGCTCACTATGGCTACACCTTC. Translating it yields CASSSSLQGAHYGYTF.

This rearrangement joins TRBV7-3 to TRBJ2-2; D not resolved. Germline loops: CDR1 SGHTA, CDR2 FQGTGA. The CDR3 is 13 residues long. Trimming removed 5 bases from V and 6 bases from J, with 10 bases in between. CDR3 residues: CASSRNSAGELFF. Written as DNA, the CDR3 is TGTGCCAGCAGCCGAAACTCTGCCGGGGAGCTGTTTTTT.

This chain joins TRBV5-6 and TRBJ1-1; tentative D call: TRBD1 (6 bases). The germline CDR1 and CDR2 sequences are SGHDT and YYEEEE. Trimming cost V 7 bases and J 2 bases, with 15 bases left between them. The CDR3 loop spans 14 amino acids. CDR3 residues: CASAGALRNTEAFF. The CDR3 coding sequence is TGTGCCAGCGCAGGGGCACTCAGAAACACTGAAGCTTTCTTT.

V gene TRBV5-1 combines with J gene TRBJ1-5, with TRBD1 matching 7 bases. The junction had 4 bases not matched to a gene; V was cut back by 0 bases and J by 4 bases. CDR3 length: 15 amino acids. Germline lookup yields CDR1 SGHRS and CDR2 YFSETQ. DNA for the CDR3: TGCGCCAGCAGCTTGGAAACAGGGGCGAATCAGCCCCAGCATTTT. Translating gives CASSLETGANQPQHF.

The rearrangement joins TRBV9 to TRBJ2-7, with 12 bases aligning to TRBD1. The CDR3 runs to 14 residues. Germline V lookup: CDR1 SGDLS, CDR2 YYNGEE. V shed 2 bases and J 6 bases; nucleotides not matched to a gene: 3. This CDR3 is CASSVGQGAFEQYF. CDR3 in DNA: TGTGCCAGCAGCGTGGGACAGGGGGCTTTCGAGCAGTACTTC.

This clone was counted between two and nine times. The rearrangement uses TRBV7-2 and TRBJ2-7, with a tentative D call TRBD2 (6 bases). CDR1 and CDR2 (germline): SGHTA, FQGNSA. With 5 bases removed from V and 5 bases from J, the gap between germline ends came to 16 bases. CDR3 size: 14 residues. The CDR3 is CASSRGGGTNEQYF. The CDR3 coding sequence is TGTGCCAGCAGCCGAGGTGGAGGGACCAACGAGCAGTACTTC.

This chain connects TRBV5-1 to TRBJ1-1; TRBD1 agrees at 12 bases. The V gene end was trimmed by 2 bases and the J gene end by 3 bases; junction bases not matched to a gene: 5. The V gene's germline CDR1 is SGHRS and CDR2 YFSETQ. There are 16 residues in the CDR3. This CDR3 is CASSLGTGGGYTEAFF. The CDR3 region has the DNA TGCGCCAGCAGCTTAGGGACAGGGGGCGGATACACTGAAGCTTTCTTT.

The V and J genes are TRBV10-3 and TRBJ2-3; TRBD1 matches 10 bases. CDR3 length: 16 amino acids. Germline assignment: CDR1 ENHRY and CDR2 SYGVKD. J gave up 5 bases and V 2 bases, and 7 bases lay outside the gene matches. The CDR3 sequence is CAISEILDRGRDTQYF. CDR3 coding DNA: TGTGCCATCAGTGAGATATTGGACAGGGGGAGAGATACGCAGTATTTT.